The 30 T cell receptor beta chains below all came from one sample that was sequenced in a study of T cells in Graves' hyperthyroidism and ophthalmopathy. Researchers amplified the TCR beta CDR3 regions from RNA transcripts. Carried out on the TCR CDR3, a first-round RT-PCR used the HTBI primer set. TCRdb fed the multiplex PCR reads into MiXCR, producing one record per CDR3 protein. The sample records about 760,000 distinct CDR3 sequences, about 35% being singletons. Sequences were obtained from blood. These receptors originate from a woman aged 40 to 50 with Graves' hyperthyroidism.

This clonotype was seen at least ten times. The CDR3 DNA reads TGTGCCAGCAGCTTGGGCAGGGAGCAGGGTGGCTACACCTTC. This sequence encodes CASSLGREQGGYTF. This chain joins TRBV7-8 and TRBJ1-2; possibly TRBD1 for D (5 bases). Germline V gene data show CDR1 as SGHVS and CDR2 as FQNEAQ. Trimming took 3 bases from V and 7 from J, leaving 15 bases between them. The CDR3 runs 14 residues.

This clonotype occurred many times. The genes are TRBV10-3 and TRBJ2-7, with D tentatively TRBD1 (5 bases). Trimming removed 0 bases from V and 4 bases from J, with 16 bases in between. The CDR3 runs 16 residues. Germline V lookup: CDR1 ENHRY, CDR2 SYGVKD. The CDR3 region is CAISESDPQPGYEQYF. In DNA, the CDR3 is TGTGCCATCAGTGAGTCTGACCCTCAACCAGGGTACGAGCAGTACTTC.

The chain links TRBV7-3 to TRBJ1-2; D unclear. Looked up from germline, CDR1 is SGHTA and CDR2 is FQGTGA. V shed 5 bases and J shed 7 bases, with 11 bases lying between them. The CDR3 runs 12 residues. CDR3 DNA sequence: TGTGCCAGCAGCCAAGCCGATCGTGGCTACACCTTC. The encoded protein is CASSQADRGYTF.

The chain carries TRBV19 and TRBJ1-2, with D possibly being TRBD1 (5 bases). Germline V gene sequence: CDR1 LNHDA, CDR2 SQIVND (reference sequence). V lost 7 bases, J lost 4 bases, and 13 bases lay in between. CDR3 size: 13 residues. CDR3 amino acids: CASNWGYSYGYTF. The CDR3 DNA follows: TGTGCCAGTAATTGGGGGTATAGCTATGGCTACACCTTC.

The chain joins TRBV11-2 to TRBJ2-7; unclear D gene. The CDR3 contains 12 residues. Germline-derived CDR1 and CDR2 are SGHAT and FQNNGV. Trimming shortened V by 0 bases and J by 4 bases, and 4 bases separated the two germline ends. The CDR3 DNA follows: TGTGCCAGCAGCTTAGACATATACGAGCAGTACTTC. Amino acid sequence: CASSLDIYEQYF.

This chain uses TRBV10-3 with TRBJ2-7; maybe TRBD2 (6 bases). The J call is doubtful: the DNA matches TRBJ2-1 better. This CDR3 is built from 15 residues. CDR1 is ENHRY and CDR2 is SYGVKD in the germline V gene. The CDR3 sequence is CAFSPSSESNNEQFF. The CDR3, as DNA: TGTGCCTTCTCCCCTTCTAGCGAGTCCAACAATGAGCAGTTCTTC.

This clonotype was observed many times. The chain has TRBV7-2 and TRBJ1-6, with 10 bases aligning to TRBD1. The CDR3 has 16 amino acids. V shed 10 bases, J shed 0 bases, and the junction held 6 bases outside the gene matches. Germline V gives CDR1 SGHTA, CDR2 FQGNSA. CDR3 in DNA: TGTGCCACCCGACAGGGGGCGAGCTCCTATAATTCACCCCTCCACTTT. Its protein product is CATRQGASSYNSPLHF.

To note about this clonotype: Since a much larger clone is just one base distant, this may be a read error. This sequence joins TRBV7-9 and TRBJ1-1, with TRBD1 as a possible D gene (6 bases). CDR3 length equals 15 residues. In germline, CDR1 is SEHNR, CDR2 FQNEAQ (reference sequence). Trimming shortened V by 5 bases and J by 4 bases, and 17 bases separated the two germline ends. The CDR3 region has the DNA TGTGCCAGCAGCCAAGAAGGGACAAGGAGCACTGAAGCTTTCTTT. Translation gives CASSQEGTRSTEAFF.

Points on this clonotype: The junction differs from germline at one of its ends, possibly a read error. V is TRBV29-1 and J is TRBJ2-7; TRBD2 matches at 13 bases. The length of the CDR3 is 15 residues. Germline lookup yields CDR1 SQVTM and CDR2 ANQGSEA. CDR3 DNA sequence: TGCAGCGTGGGACTAGCGGGGTCGAACACCGGGGAGCTGTACTTC. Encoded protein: CSVGLAGSNTGELYF.

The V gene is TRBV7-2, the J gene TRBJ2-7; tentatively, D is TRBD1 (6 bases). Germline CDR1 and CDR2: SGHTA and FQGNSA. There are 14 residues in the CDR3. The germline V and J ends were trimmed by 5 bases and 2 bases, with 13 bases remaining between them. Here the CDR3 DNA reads TGTGCCAGCAGCCAACCAGGGGAGCCCTACGAGCAGTACTTC. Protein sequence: CASSQPGEPYEQYF. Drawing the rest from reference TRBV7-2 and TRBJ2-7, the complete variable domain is GAGVSQSPSNKVTEKGKDVELRCDPISGHTALYWYRQSLGQGLEFLIYFQGNSAPDKSGLPSDRFSAERTGGSVSTLTIQRTQQEDSAVYLCASSQPGEPYEQYFGPGTRLTVT.

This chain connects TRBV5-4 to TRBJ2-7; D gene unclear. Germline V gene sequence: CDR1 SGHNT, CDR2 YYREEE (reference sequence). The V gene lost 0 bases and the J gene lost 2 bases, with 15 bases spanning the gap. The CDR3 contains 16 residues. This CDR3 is CASSLGARGPTYEQYF. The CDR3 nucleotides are TGTGCCAGCAGCTTGGGGGCGCGCGGTCCCACCTACGAGCAGTACTTC.

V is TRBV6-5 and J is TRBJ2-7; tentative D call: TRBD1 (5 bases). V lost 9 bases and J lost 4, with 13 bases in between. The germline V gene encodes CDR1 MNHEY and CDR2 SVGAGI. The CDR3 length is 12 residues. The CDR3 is CASEDRAYEQYF. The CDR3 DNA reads TGTGCCAGTGAAGACAGAGCTTACGAGCAGTACTTC.

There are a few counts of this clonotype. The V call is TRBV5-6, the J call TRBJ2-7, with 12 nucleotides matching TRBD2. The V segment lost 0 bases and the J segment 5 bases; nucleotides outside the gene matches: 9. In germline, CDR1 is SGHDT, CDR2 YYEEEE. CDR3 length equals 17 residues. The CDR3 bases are TGTGCCAGCAGCTTGGAGCGACTAGCGGGGGCCTTTGACGAGCAGTACTTC. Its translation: CASSLERLAGAFDEQYF.

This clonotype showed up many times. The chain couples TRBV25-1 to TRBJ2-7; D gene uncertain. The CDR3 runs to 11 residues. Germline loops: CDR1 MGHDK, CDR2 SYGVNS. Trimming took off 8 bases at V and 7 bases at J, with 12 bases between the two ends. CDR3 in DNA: TGTGCCAGCGGAGACTCCCTGGAGCAGTACTTC. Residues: CASGDSLEQYF.

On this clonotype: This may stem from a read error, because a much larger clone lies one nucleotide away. CDR3 residues: CATQPDSNTGELFF. The CDR3 nucleotides are TGTGCCACCCAGCCGGACAGCAACACCGGGGAGCTGTTTTTT. The rearrangement links TRBV2 to TRBJ2-2; possible D gene TRBD1, 6 bases. This CDR3 contains 14 residues. V lost 10 bases to trimming and J lost 2 bases, with 14 bases between them. Germline-derived CDR1 and CDR2 are SNHLY and FYNNEI.

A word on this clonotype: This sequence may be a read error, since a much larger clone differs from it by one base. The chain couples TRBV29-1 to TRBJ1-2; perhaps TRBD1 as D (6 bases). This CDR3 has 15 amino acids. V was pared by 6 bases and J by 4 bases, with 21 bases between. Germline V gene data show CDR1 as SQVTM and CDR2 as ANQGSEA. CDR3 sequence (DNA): TGCAGCGTCGCCTGCTTTCTGAGAGGGGGCTATGGCTACACCTTC. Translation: CSVACFLRGGYGYTF.

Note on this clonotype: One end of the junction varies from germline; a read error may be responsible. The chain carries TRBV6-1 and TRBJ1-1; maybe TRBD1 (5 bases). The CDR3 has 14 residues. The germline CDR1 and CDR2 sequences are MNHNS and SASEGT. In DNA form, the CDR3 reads TGTGCCAGCAGTGCCCCCAGGGTTGGTACTGAAGCTTCCTTT. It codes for CASSAPRVGTEASF.

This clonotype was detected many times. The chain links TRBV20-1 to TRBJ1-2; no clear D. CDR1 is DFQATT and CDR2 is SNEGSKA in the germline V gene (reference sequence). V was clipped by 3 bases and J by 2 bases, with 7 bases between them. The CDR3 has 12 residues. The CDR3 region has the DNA TGCAGTGCTAGTAACCAGAACTATGGCTACACCTTC. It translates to CSASNQNYGYTF.

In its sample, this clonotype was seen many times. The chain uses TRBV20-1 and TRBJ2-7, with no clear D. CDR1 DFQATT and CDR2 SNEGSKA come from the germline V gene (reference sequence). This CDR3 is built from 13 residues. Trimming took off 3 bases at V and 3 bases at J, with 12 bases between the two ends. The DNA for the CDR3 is TGCAGTGCTAGCCCCCAGGACCTCTACGAGCAGTACTTC. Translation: CSASPQDLYEQYF.

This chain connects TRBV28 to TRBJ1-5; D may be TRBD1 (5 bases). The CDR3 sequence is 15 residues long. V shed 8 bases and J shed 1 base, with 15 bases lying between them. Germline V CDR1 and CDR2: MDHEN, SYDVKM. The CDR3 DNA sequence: TGTGCCAGCGGGACCGGGGTTGGGAGCAATCAGCCCCAGCATTTT. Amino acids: CASGTGVGSNQPQHF.

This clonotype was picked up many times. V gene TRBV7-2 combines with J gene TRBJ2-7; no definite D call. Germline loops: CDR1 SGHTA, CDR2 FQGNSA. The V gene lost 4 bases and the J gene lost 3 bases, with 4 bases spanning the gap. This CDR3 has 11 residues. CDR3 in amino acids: CASSWDYEQYF. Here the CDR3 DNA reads TGTGCCAGCAGCTGGGACTACGAGCAGTACTTC.

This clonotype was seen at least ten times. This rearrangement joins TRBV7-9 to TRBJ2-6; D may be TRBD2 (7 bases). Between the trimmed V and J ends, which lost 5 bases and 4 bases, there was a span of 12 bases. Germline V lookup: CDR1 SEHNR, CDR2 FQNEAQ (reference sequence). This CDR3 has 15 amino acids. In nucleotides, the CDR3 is TGTGCCAGCAGCCTGGCGGGGGCCGGGGCCAACGTCCTGACTTTC. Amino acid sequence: CASSLAGAGANVLTF.

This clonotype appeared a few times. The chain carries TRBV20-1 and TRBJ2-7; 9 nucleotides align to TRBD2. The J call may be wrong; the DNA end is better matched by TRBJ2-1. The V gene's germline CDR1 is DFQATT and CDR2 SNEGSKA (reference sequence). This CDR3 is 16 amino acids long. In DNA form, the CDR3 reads TGCAGCGGACTACAAAGGGGCGGGAGGGCTGTGAATGAGCAGTTCTTC. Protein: CSGLQRGGRAVNEQFF.

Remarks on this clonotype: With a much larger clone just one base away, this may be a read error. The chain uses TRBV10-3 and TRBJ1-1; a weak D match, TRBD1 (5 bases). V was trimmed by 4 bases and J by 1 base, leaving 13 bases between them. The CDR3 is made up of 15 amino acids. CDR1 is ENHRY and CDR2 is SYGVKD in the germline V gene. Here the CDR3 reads CAISGRQSPNTEAFF. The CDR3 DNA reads TGTGCCATCAGTGGACGACAGAGCCCGAACACTGAAGCTTTCTTT.

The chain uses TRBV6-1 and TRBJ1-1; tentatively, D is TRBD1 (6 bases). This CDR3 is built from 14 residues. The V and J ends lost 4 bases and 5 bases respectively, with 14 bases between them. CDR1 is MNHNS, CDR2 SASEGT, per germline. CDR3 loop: CASSVRGGGTEAFF. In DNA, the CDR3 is TGTGCCAGCAGTGTCAGGGGTGGGGGAACTGAAGCTTTCTTT.

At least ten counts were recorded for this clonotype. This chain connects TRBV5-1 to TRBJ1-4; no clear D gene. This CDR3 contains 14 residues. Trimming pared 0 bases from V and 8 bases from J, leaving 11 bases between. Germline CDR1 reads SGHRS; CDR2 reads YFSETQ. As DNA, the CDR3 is TGCGCCAGCAGCTTGGTTTCTGGATCCGAAAAACTGTTTTTT. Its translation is CASSLVSGSEKLFF.

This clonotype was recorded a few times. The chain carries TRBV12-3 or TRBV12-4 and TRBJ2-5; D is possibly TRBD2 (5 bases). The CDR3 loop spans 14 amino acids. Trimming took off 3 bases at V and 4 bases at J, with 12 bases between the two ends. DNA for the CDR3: TGTGCCAGCAGTTTTCGCTCGAGCGGAGAGACCCAGTACTTC. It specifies CASSFRSSGETQYF.

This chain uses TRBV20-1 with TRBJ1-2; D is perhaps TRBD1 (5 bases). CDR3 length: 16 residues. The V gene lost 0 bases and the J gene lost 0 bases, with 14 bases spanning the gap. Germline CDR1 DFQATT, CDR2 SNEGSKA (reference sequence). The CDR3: CSARDRDPSANYGYTF. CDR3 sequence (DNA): TGCAGTGCTAGAGACAGGGACCCCTCAGCTAACTATGGCTACACCTTC.

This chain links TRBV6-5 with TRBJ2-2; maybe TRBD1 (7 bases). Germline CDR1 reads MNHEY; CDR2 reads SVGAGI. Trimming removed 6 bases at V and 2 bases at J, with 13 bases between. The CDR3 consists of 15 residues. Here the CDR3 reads CASRGGQPNTGELFF. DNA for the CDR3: TGTGCCAGCAGGGGGGGACAGCCAAACACCGGGGAGCTGTTTTTT.

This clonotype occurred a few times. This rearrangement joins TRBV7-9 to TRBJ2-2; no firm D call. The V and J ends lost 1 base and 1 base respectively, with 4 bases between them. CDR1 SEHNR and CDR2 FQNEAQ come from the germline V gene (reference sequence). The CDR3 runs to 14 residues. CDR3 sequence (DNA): TGTGCCAGCAGCTTAGTGCAGAACACCGGGGAGCTGTTTTTT. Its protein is CASSLVQNTGELFF.